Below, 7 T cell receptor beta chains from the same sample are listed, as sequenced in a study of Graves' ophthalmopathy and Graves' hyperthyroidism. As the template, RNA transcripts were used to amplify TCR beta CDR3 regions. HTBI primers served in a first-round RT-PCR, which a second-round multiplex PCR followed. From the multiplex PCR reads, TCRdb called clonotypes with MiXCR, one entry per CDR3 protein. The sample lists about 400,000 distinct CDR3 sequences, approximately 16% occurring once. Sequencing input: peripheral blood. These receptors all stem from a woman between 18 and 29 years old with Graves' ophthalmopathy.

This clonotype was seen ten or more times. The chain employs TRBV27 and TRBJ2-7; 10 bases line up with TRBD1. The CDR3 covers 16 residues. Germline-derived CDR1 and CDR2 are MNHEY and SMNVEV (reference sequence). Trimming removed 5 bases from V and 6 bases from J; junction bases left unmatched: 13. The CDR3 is CASSPLVGTGVGEQYF. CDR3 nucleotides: TGTGCCAGCAGTCCCCTGGTTGGGACAGGGGTGGGCGAGCAGTACTTC.

The CDR3 coding sequence is TGTGCCAGCAGCACCTGGGGGGTCGCGGGCGAGCAGTACTTC. It codes for CASSTWGVAGEQYF. This sequence joins TRBV5-5 and TRBJ2-7, with D possibly TRBD2 on 6 matching bases. Looked up from germline, CDR1 is SGHKS and CDR2 is YYEKEE (reference sequence). V lost 4 bases and J 6 bases, leaving 17 bases between the germline ends. CDR3 size: 14 residues.

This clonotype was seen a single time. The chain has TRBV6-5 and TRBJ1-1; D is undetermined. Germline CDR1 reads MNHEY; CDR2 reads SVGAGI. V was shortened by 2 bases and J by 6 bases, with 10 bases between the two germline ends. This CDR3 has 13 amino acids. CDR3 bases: TGTGCCAGCAGTTACAGGGTTCCCCCTGAAGCTTTCTTT. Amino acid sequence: CASSYRVPPEAFF.

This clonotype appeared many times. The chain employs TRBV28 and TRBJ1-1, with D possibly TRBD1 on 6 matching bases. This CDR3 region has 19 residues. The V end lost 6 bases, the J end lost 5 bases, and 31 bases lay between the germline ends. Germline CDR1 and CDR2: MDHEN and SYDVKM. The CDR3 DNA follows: TGTGCCAGCAGCCAAATATTAGGGAGTCGAAGGGGGTTGATGACTGAAGCTTTCTTT. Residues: CASSQILGSRRGLMTEAFF.

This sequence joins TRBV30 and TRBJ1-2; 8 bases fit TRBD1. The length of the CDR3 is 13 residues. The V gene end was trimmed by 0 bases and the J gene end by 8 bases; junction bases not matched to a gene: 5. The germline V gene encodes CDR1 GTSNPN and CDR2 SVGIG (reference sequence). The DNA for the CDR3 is TGTGCCTGGAGTGTCAGGACAGGGCTCGGCTACACCTTC. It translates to CAWSVRTGLGYTF.

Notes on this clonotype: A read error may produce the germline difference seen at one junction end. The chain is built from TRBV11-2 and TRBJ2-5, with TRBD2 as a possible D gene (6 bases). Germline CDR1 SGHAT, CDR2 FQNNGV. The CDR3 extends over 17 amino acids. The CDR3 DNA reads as TGCGCCAGCAGCTTAGGGGTGCGCCCCGCCGGGGGAGAGACCCAGTACTTC. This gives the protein CASSLGVRPAGGETQYF.

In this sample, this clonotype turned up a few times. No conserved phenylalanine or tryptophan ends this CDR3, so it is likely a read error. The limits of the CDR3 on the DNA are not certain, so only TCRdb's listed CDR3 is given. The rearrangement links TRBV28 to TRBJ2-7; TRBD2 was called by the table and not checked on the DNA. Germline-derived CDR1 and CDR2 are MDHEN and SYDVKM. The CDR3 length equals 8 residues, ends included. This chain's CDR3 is CASSLRTS.